The 5 T cell receptor beta chains given below trace back to one sample, sequenced in a study of cytomegalovirus exposure and HLA in healthy donors (dated by TCRdb to 2016 to 2017). The method behind the library was the immunoSEQ multiplex PCR assay. A mixture of 60 forward primers for TCR Vbeta segments and 13 reverse primers for TCR Jbeta segments was used in the multiplex PCR. Drawn from immuneACCESS, this table holds only the in-frame rearrangements with V and J called that TCRdb kept. Clones are partly lost; checked studies trace under half to an unresolved V gene and leave the rest unexplained. In this sample the table shows fewer than 200,000 clones, roughly 81% of which occur a single time. The top ten constitute just under 5% of the sample. Sequenced: PBMCs. The receptors were gathered from a woman aged 18-30 years in good health and CMV-seropositive.

The chain combines TRBV27 with TRBJ2-7, with unresolved D. From germline, CDR1 is MNHEY and CDR2 SMNVEV (reference sequence). The CDR3 loop spans 15 amino acids. The V gene lost 5 bases and the J gene lost 0 bases, with 14 bases spanning the gap. CDR3 region: CASSPSDRPSYEQYF. DNA of the CDR3: TGTGCCAGCAGTCCCAGCGATCGACCCTCCTACGAGCAGTACTTC.

This clone was counted between two and nine times. The chain combines TRBV19 with TRBJ1-5; D possibly corresponds to TRBD1 (6 bases). V dropped 3 bases and J dropped 1 base, with 13 bases sitting between them. Looked up from germline, CDR1 is LNHDA and CDR2 is SQIVND (reference sequence). The CDR3 has 16 residues. Here the CDR3 DNA reads TGTGCCAGTAGTATGACAGGTCGGGTGAGCAATCAGCCCCAGCATTTT. Translating gives CASSMTGRVSNQPQHF.

This clone was seen a single time. V gene TRBV5-4 combines with J gene TRBJ2-7, with 7 bases matching TRBD1. J gave up 0 bases and V 3 bases, and 3 bases lay outside the gene matches. This CDR3 is built from 14 residues. The germline gives CDR1 SGHNT, CDR2 YYREEE (reference sequence). CDR3 amino acids: CASSSTGDSYEQYF. CDR3 bases: TGTGCCAGCAGCTCCACAGGGGACTCCTACGAGCAGTACTTC. Full variable domain (outside the CDR3, taken from reference TRBV5-4 and TRBJ2-7): ETGVTQSPTHLIKTRGQQVTLRCSSQSGHNTVSWYQQALGQGPQFIFQYYREEENGRGNFPPRFSGLQFPNYSSELNVNALELDDSALYLCASSSTGDSYEQYFGPGTRLTVT.

This clone was picked up one time. V is TRBV5-4 and J is TRBJ2-7, with 10 bases that match TRBD2. Germline V gene sequence: CDR1 SGHNT, CDR2 YYREEE (reference sequence). Trimming at V came to 3 bases and at J to 9 bases, leaving 15 bases not matched to a gene. The CDR3 is made up of 16 amino acids. CDR3 in amino acids: CASSSVGLAGEQGQYF. The CDR3 DNA reads TGTGCCAGCAGCTCGGTTGGTCTAGCGGGGGAACAGGGGCAGTACTTC.

The chain uses TRBV7-9 and TRBJ2-7; 8 bases are a match to TRBD1. The germline V gene encodes CDR1 SEHNR and CDR2 FQNEAQ (reference sequence). The CDR3 has 16 amino acids. The V and J ends lost 3 bases and 3 bases, in that order; junction bases with no gene match: 10. CDR3 nucleotide sequence: TGTGCCAGCAGCTTGAGGCAGGGGGCGCTGGACTACGAGCAGTACTTC. It yields the protein CASSLRQGALDYEQYF.